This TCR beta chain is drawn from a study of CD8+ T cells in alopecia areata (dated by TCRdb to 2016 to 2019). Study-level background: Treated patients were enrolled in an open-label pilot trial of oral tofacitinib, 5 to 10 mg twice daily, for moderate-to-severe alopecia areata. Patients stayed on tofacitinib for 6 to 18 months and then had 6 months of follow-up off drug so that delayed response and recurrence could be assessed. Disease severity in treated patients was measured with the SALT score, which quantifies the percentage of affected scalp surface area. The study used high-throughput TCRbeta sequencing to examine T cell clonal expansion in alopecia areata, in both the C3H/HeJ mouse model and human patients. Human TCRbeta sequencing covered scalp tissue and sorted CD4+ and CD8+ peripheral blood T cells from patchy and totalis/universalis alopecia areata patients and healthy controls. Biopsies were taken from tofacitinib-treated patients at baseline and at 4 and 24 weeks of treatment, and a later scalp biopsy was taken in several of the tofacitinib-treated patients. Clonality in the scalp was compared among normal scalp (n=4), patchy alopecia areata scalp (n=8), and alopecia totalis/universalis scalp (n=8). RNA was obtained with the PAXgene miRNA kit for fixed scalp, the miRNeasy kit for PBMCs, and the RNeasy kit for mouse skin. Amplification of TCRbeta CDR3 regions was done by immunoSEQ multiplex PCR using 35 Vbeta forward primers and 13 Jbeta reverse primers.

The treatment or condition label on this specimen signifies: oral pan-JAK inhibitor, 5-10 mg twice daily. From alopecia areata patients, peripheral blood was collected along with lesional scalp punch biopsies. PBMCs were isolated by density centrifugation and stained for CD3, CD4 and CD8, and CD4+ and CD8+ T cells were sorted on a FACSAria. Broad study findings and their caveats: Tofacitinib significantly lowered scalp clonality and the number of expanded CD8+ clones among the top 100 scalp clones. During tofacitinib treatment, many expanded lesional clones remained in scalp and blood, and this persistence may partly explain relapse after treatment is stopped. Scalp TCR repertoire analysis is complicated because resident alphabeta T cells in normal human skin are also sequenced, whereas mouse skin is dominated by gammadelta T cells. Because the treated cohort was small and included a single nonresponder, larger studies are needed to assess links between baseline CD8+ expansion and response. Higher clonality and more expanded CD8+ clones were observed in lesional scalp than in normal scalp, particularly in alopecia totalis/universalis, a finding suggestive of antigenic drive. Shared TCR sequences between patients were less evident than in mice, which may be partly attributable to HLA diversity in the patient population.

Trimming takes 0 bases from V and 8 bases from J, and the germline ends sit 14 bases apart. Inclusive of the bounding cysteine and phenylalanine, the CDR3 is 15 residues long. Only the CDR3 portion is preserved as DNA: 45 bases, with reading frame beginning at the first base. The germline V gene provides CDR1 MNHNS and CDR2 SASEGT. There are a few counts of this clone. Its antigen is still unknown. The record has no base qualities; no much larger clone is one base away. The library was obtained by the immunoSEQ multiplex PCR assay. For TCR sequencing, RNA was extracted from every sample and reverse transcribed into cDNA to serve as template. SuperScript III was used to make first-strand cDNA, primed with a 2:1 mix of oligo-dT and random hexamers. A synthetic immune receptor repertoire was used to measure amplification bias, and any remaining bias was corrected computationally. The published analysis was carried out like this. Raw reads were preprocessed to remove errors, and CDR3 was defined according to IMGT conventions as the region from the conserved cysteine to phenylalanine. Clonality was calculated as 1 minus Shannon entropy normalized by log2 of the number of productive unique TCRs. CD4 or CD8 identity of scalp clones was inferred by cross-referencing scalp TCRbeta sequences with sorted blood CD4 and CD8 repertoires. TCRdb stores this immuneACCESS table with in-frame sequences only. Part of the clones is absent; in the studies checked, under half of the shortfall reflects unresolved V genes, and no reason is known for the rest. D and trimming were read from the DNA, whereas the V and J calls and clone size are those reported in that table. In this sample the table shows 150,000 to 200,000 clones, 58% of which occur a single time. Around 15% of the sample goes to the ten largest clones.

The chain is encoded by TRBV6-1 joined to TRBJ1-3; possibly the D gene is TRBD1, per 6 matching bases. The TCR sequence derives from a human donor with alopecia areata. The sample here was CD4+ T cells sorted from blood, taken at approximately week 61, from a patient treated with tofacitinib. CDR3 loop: CASSEAARGADTIYF. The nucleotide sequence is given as TGTGCCAGCAGTGAAGCAGCCAGGGGCGCGGACACCATATATTTT.